The present entry profiles one T cell receptor (beta chain) with its context. What it recognizes is unknown. The sample comes from a study of CD8+CD57+ T cells in acquired aplastic anemia. For CDR3 and TCR beta VDJ profiling, genomic DNA was the template used. TCRdb itself ran the reads through MiXCR, one entry per CDR3 protein. The sample has 150,000 to 160,000 distinct CDR3 sequences, approximately 52% seen once. Whole-study results and caveats: The number of CD8+ CDR3 sequences shared by patients and controls was twenty-nine.

This CDR3 spans 15 amino acids. V lost 8 bases and J 0 bases, leaving 18 bases between the germline ends. Per the germline V gene, CDR1 is SGDLS and CDR2 is YYNGEE. The sequenced patients had an expansion of CD8+CD57+ cells seen by flow cytometry. Diagnosis of severe acquired aplastic anemia applied to all patients. This sequence joins TRBV9 and TRBJ2-7; D unclear. This receptor was taken from a human donor with aplastic anemia. Sequencing was performed on sorted CD4+, CD8+, or CD8+CD57+ T cells (not recorded which) from PBMCs. The CDR3 nucleotides read TGTGCCAGTAGTCCCGGGTACGGAAGCTCCTACGAGCAGTACTTC. This translates into CASSPGYGSSYEQYF.